This entry describes one TCR beta chain. Its specificity is unknown. This sample is part of a study of T cells after yellow fever vaccination. Study-wide context: Some fractions had low cell numbers, and these were prepared with SMART-Seq v4 Ultra Low Input.

The CDR3 runs 16 residues. Trimming left V 5 bases short and J 0 bases short, with 11 bases between. Germline assignment: CDR1 LGHNT and CDR2 FRNRAP. TCR cDNA, made by 5'RACE template switching, carried an added universal primer site and UMIs. TCRdb used MiXCR to reprocess the 5' RACE reads, holding one entry per CDR3 protein. This sample yields 180,000 or so distinct CDR3 sequences, of which approximately 11% are seen a single time; 30% to 45% belongs to the top ten. Study conclusions and caveats: The booster saw the reappearance of most primary-vaccination clones (roughly 96% CD4, 80% to 90% CD8).

The material was CD8+ T cells sorted from PBMCs, obtained 15 days after the yellow fever booster vaccination. The receptor's source is a man between 18 and 29 years old who received the YFV17D yellow fever vaccine. This chain connects TRBV12-5 to TRBJ1-6; D is unresolved. The CDR3 DNA follows: TGTGCTAGTGGTGACCTTCGGGACTCCTATAATTCACCCCTCCACTTT. It specifies CASGDLRDSYNSPLHF.